This T cell receptor (beta chain) was captured in a study of Graves' ophthalmopathy and Graves' hyperthyroidism. The authors amplified TCR beta CDR3 regions, and they did so from RNA transcripts for repertoire sequencing. Following a first-round RT-PCR that used HTBI primers, a second-round multiplex PCR was carried out. Via MiXCR, TCRdb re-called the multiplex PCR reads, giving one row per CDR3 protein. The sample has 300,000 or so distinct CDR3 sequences, about 17% seen once; the top ten hold more than 9%. Germline CDR1 and CDR2: SNHLY and FYNNEI. This CDR3 spans 16 amino acids. The ends were cut back, 2 bases at V and 0 bases at J, with 13 bases in the middle. This clonotype was counted many times.

The source is an adult man with Graves' ophthalmopathy. The chain employs TRBV2 and TRBJ2-5; D is tentatively TRBD1 or TRBD2 (5 bases each). The sample consisted of peripheral blood. The CDR3 reads CASSEWDRHNQETQYF. CDR3 sequence (DNA): TGTGCCAGCAGTGAATGGGACCGACACAACCAAGAGACCCAGTACTTC.